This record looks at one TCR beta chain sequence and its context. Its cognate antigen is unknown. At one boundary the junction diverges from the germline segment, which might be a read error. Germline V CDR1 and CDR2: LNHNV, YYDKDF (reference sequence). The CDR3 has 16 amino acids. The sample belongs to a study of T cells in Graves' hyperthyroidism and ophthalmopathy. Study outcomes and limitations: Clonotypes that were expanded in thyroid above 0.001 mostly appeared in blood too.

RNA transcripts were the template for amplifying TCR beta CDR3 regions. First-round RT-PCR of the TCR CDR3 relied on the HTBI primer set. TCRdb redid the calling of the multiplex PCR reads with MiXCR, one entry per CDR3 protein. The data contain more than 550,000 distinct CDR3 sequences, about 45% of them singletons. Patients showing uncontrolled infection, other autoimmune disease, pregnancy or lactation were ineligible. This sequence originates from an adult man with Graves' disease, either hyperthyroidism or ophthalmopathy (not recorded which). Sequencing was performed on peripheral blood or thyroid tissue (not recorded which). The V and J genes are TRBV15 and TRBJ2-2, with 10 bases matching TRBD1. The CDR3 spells CTTSRPAGTGAGELFF. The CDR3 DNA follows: TGTACCACCAGCAGACCAGCCGGGACAGGGGCCGGGGAGCTGTTTTTT.